This T cell receptor (beta chain) was sequenced during a study of T cell repertoires in cytomegalovirus infection. Germline V gene sequence: CDR1 SEHNR, CDR2 FQNEAQ (reference sequence). The CDR3 loop spans 12 amino acids. As concerns this clonotype: An end of the junction differs from the germline gene, which may be a read error.

TCRdb used MiXCR to reprocess the reads, holding one entry per CDR3 protein. The table shows about 600,000 distinct CDR3 sequences, with more than 20% occurring only once. The chain recombines TRBV7-9 with TRBJ2-5; 9 positions agree with TRBD1. This receptor was identified in a human donor in good health (CMV status not recorded). Some clones in this sample may be carry-over from other donors' samples. Sequenced sample: CD8+ T cells from PBMCs. Here the CDR3 reads CTSSENRDREYF. The CDR3 nucleotides read TGTACCAGCAGCGAAAACCGGGACAGGGAGTACTTC.